The clone carrying this T cell receptor (beta chain) was seen a handful of times. The source of the sample is a study of blood T cell dynamics during melanoma immunotherapy. On the study more broadly: First-line therapy was either pembrolizumab or nivolumab with ipilimumab for metastatic melanoma.

Germline CDR1 is SGHTA and CDR2 is FQGNSA. This CDR3 spans 14 amino acids. V dropped 5 bases and J dropped 5; count of bases not matched to a gene: 6. Time point specified: pre-treatment baseline. Sequencing used immunoSEQ multiplex PCR; TCRdb keeps in-frame clones, though not all of them. The table includes approximately 6,100 clones, nearly 90% detected once. The chain joins TRBV7-2 to TRBJ2-7, with 10 bases identical to TRBD2. Material: blood, obtained from a patient treated with checkpoint blockade. The receptor was isolated from a human donor with melanoma. The CDR3 region is CASSLTSGNHEQYF. CDR3 DNA sequence: TGTGCCAGCAGCCTCACTAGCGGGAACCACGAGCAGTACTTC.